The 17 T cell receptor beta chains listed next were all sequenced from one sample in a study of beta chain features in type 1 diabetes. Reverse transcribing all isolated RNA meant expressed TCRB transcripts were sequenced. Repertoires were generated with immunoSEQ multiplex PCR, while TCRdb's copy carries only in-frame clones and drops some. The data hold about 130,000 clones, with about 8.7% observed a single time. The specimen sequenced was central memory CD4+ T cells from blood. Receptors were obtained from a man aged 18 to 29 in good health.

This clone came up a few times. V gene TRBV9 combines with J gene TRBJ1-2, with 9 bases fitting TRBD1. The V gene end was trimmed by 5 bases and the J gene end by 5 bases; junction bases not matched to a gene: 7. Per germline, CDR1 SGDLS and CDR2 YYNGEE. The CDR3 runs to 14 residues. Here the CDR3 reads CASRPGTGPYGYTF. The CDR3 DNA follows: TGTGCCAGCAGACCCGGGACAGGGCCTTATGGCTACACCTTC.

This clone has a handful of counts. The chain employs TRBV27 and TRBJ2-2; D may be TRBD2 (5 bases). Germline CDR1 is MNHEY and CDR2 is SMNVEV (reference sequence). This CDR3 comprises 14 residues. The ends were cut back, 3 bases at V and 4 bases at J, with 9 bases in the middle. The CDR3 DNA reads as TGTGCCAGCAGTTTTGCCGGGATCACCGGGGAGCTGTTTTTT. Its protein is CASSFAGITGELFF.

The chain has TRBV19 and TRBJ1-2; TRBD1 aligns across 8 bases. CDR1 is LNHDA, CDR2 SQIVND, per germline (reference sequence). The CDR3 is 17 residues long. V lost 5 bases and J lost 0; bases outside the gene matches: 11. The CDR3: CASSAGDRLTANYGYTF. DNA of the CDR3: TGTGCCAGTAGTGCCGGGGACAGGTTGACAGCTAACTATGGCTACACCTTC.

This clone was picked up a small number of times. The chain joins TRBV28 to TRBJ2-3, with D maybe TRBD2 (5 bases). V was shortened by 2 bases and J by 9 bases, with 12 bases between the two germline ends. This CDR3 contains 13 residues. CDR1 is MDHEN, CDR2 SYDVKM, per germline. In DNA, the CDR3 is TGTGCCAGCAGTTTAAGGGTCGGGGTAACGCAGTATTTT. Translation gives CASSLRVGVTQYF.

The rearrangement links TRBV2 to TRBJ2-1; 10 bases map to TRBD2. Trimming took 0 bases from V and 9 from J; bases not matched to a gene: 5. The germline V gene encodes CDR1 SNHLY and CDR2 FYNNEI. This CDR3 comprises 15 residues. CDR3 protein: CASSEASGGASEQFF. The DNA of the CDR3 is TGTGCCAGCAGTGAAGCCAGCGGGGGGGCGAGTGAGCAGTTCTTC. Looking up the rest from reference TRBV2 and TRBJ2-1 gives the full variable domain: EPEVTQTPSHQVTQMGQEVILRCVPISNHLYFYWYRQILGQKVEFLVSFYNNEISEKSEIFDDQFSVERPDGSNFTLKIRSTKLEDSAMYFCASSEASGGASEQFFGPGTRLTVL.

The chain joins TRBV2 to TRBJ1-4; D is uncertain. Trimming cost V 8 bases and J 7 bases, with 8 bases left between them. CDR3 size: 11 residues. Germline CDR1 and CDR2: SNHLY and FYNNEI. The CDR3 region has the DNA TGTGCCAGCGGGTGGAGTGAAAAACTGTTTTTT. It is translated as CASGWSEKLFF.

The CDR3 DNA is TGTGCCAGCAGGGTCGGGACTAGCGGCACAGATACGCAGTATTTT. This gives the protein CASRVGTSGTDTQYF. The chain employs TRBV6-6 and TRBJ2-3, with 10 bases aligning to TRBD2. Germline V gene lookup returns CDR1 MNHNY and CDR2 SVGAGI (reference sequence). The CDR3 runs 15 residues. J lost 1 base, V lost 6 bases, and 4 bases had no gene match.

This clone has a handful of counts. The J gene is TRBJ2-6, the V gene TRBV4-3; D is possibly TRBD2 (5 bases). Germline lookup yields CDR1 LGHNA and CDR2 YSLEER. V lost 1 base and J 0 bases, leaving 10 bases between the germline ends. The CDR3 runs to 17 residues. For the CDR3, the DNA is TGCGCCAGCAGCCAAGGCGTAGGGAGCTCTGGGGCCAACGTCCTGACTTTC. Encoded protein: CASSQGVGSSGANVLTF.

The chain employs TRBV15 and TRBJ1-2; D remains ambiguous. V lost 2 bases to trimming and J lost 6 bases, with 13 bases between them. CDR1 is LNHNV, CDR2 YYDKDF, per germline (reference sequence). The length of the CDR3 is 14 residues. CDR3 sequence (DNA): TGTGCCACCAGCAGACTTACGGGGTTCGATGGCTACACCTTC. Protein product: CATSRLTGFDGYTF. Supplemented by reference TRBV15 and TRBJ1-2, the full variable domain reads DAMVIQNPRYQVTQFGKPVTLSCSQTLNHNVMYWYQQKSSQAPKLLFHYYDKDFNNEADTPDNFQSRRPNTSFCFLDIRSPGLGDTAMYLCATSRLTGFDGYTFGSGTRLTVV.

The table lists this clone with a few counts. This chain links TRBV4-2 with TRBJ1-5; TRBD1 agrees at 7 bases. The V segment lost 3 bases and the J segment 5 bases; nucleotides outside the gene matches: 7. The CDR3 extends over 15 amino acids. Germline values: CDR1 LGHNA, CDR2 YNFKEQ. The CDR3 loop is CASSQGATGDQPQHF. The CDR3 nucleotides are TGTGCCAGCAGCCAGGGCGCAACAGGGGATCAGCCCCAGCATTTT.

The rearrangement links TRBV21-1 to TRBJ1-1; the DNA was not used to check the table's D call, TRBD1. TRBV21-1 is a pseudogene segment. This CDR3 has 15 amino acids. The CDR3 region has the DNA TGTGCCAGCAGCAAAGCGTTGGGCACCTACACTGAAGCTTTCTTT. Translated, it gives CASSKALGTYTEAFF.

The rearrangement joins TRBV7-9 to TRBJ2-3; TRBD2 matches at 7 bases. Trimming at V came to 1 base and at J to 4 bases, leaving 8 bases not matched to a gene. There are 16 residues in the CDR3. CDR1 is SEHNR, CDR2 FQNEAQ, per germline (reference sequence). The CDR3, as DNA: TGTGCCAGCAGCTTAGATCCGGGGGGTAACCCAGATACGCAGTATTTT. This codes for CASSLDPGGNPDTQYF.

The V and J genes are TRBV7-9 and TRBJ1-3, with TRBD1 matching 8 bases. CDR3 length: 17 residues. The J segment lost 0 bases and the V segment lost 5 bases, leaving 9 bases of the junction unmatched. CDR1 is SEHNR, CDR2 FQNEAQ, per germline (reference sequence). CDR3: CASSMTGALFSGNTIYF. DNA of the CDR3: TGTGCCAGCAGCATGACAGGGGCGCTGTTCTCTGGAAACACCATATATTTT.

Ten or more counts support this clone. The chain uses TRBV4-2 and TRBJ2-5; 8 nucleotides align to TRBD2. Unmatched junction bases numbered 6, after V lost 0 bases and J lost 6 bases. In germline, CDR1 is LGHNA, CDR2 YNFKEQ. The CDR3 is made up of 15 amino acids. The CDR3, as DNA: TGTGCCAGCAGCCAAGACGGGGGGGCCAGGAAGACCCAGTACTTC. It specifies CASSQDGGARKTQYF.

This clone was picked up many times. The chain is built from TRBV30 and TRBJ1-5; 7 nucleotides agree with TRBD1. With V trimmed by 1 base and J by 4 bases, 4 bases remained unmatched. The CDR3 has 14 amino acids. From germline, CDR1 is GTSNPN and CDR2 SVGIG (reference sequence). The CDR3 protein is CAWSAGGGNQPQHF. Here the CDR3 DNA reads TGTGCCTGGAGTGCAGGGGGTGGTAATCAGCCCCAGCATTTT.

This chain links TRBV2 with TRBJ2-1; 7 bases agree with TRBD2. V dropped 4 bases and J dropped 8; count of bases not matched to a gene: 11. The CDR3 covers 15 residues. Germline V gene lookup returns CDR1 SNHLY and CDR2 FYNNEI. This CDR3 reads CASSGLLAGIYEQFF. As DNA, the CDR3 is TGTGCCAGCAGTGGGTTGTTAGCGGGCATATATGAGCAGTTCTTC.

A few counts support this clone. The chain recombines TRBV18 with TRBJ1-6; D gene ambiguous. CDR1 KGHSH and CDR2 LQKENI come from the germline V gene. The CDR3 spans 15 residues. Trimming left V 5 bases short and J 5 bases short, with 13 bases between. CDR3 in DNA: TGTGCCAGCTCAGGAATCGACGGGAATAATTCACCCCTCCACTTT. It yields the protein CASSGIDGNNSPLHF.